This TCR beta chain emerged from a study of response to subunit inactivated influenza vaccine. The CDR3 consists of 15 residues. V lost 5 bases and J lost 0, with 12 bases in between. Germline-derived CDR1 and CDR2 are MGHDK and SYGVNS. TCRdb re-called the RT-PCR reads through MiXCR, storing one row per CDR3 protein. The sample records around 500,000 distinct CDR3 sequences, about 10% being singletons. This TCR was sampled from a man in his fifties who received an inactivated influenza vaccine. The sample in question was PBMCs from blood, obtained roughly 45 days after vaccination. The rearrangement uses TRBV25-1 and TRBJ2-3; D not certain. The CDR3, as DNA: TGTGCCAGCAGTAGTCGGATCTCTAGCACAGATACGCAGTATTTT. This translates into CASSSRISSTDTQYF.